This TCR beta chain was identified in a study of CD8 T cells in ankylosing spondylitis. This clonotype was counted between two and nine times. What it binds is not known. Study findings and constraints: Researchers reportedly found disease-linked clones significantly enriched in matched ankylosing spondylitis synovial fluid. There was a TCR beta motif, made of fewer than 10 highly homologous variants, that appeared characteristic of ankylosing spondylitis blood.

One entry per CDR3 protein results from TCRdb running MiXCR on the 5' RACE reads. The sample comprises 250,000 to 300,000 distinct CDR3 sequences, around 19% of which are singletons, and around 7.8% rests with the top ten. The receptor comes from a male donor with ankylosing spondylitis or in good health (not recorded which). The sample taken for sequencing was blood, either unsorted or a sorted T cell fraction (not recorded which).

The CDR3 nucleotides read TGTGCCAGCAGCCCTACGGCGGATGAGCAGTTCTTC. Its translation is CASSPTADEQFF. This chain links TRBV11-2 with TRBJ2-1; the D is unclear. The V and J ends lost 5 bases and 8 bases respectively, with 10 bases between them. This CDR3 spans 12 amino acids. Per germline, CDR1 SGHAT and CDR2 FQNNGV.